One and the same sample provided the 14 T cell receptor beta chains below, sequenced in a study of vaccination effects on CD4 cells after COVID-19. No antigen is known for these receptors. The table came from immunoSEQ multiplex PCR; TCRdb's copy has only in-frame clones and leaves some out. The table includes approximately 30,000 clones, 65% to 75% detected once. Pools of viral peptides were used by the ViraFEST assay to expand antigen-specific CD4+ T cells ahead of sequencing. Scientists isolated CD4+ T cells after an approximately 10-day culture period ended. Sometime from March through December 2020, the person acquired a SARS-CoV-2 infection that PCR confirmed. The sample here was CD4+ T cells from PBMCs cultured with a peptide pool, taken before COVID-19 vaccination. The receptors were sampled from a human donor who had a prior SARS-CoV-2 infection.

This chain connects TRBV15 to TRBJ2-4; 7 positions agree with TRBD1. Trimming removed 1 base from V and 5 bases from J; junction bases left unmatched: 5. Germline CDR1 is LNHNV and CDR2 is YYDKDF (reference sequence). The CDR3 runs 15 residues. Here the CDR3 DNA reads TGTGCCACCAGCAGAGTAGGGGGCCACGAAAACATTCAGTACTTC. Its protein product is CATSRVGGHENIQYF.

This chain uses TRBV29-1 with TRBJ1-1; D perhaps matches TRBD1 (6 bases). The CDR3 is made up of 14 amino acids. CDR1 and CDR2 (germline): SQVTM, ANQGSEA. Trimming took off 6 bases at V and 1 base at J, with 15 bases between the two ends. For the CDR3, the DNA is TGCAGCGTCCGACGGACAGTAGAGAACACTGAAGCTTTCTTT. Translation: CSVRRTVENTEAFF.

V usage is TRBV5-5 and J usage is TRBJ1-6; 7 nucleotides line up with TRBD1. The CDR3 loop spans 15 amino acids. V shed 1 base and J 5 bases; nucleotides not matched to a gene: 3. CDR1 is SGHKS and CDR2 is YYEKEE in the germline V gene (reference sequence). The CDR3 protein is CASSLSRGDNSPLHF. CDR3 sequence (DNA): TGTGCCAGCAGCTTGTCCAGGGGGGATAATTCACCCCTCCACTTT.

The chain carries TRBV9 and TRBJ2-7; D call uncertain. The germline V gene has CDR1 SGDLS and CDR2 YYNGEE. Trimming shortened V by 0 bases and J by 0 bases, and 7 bases separated the two germline ends. CDR3 length: 14 residues. CDR3 sequence (DNA): TGTGCCAGCAGCGTAGACCCGTCCTCCTACGAGCAGTACTTC. This codes for CASSVDPSSYEQYF.

This clone was observed a few times. The V and J genes are TRBV11-3 and TRBJ2-2; D is uncertain. The germline V and J ends were trimmed by 8 bases and 4 bases, with 5 bases remaining between them. The CDR3 is 11 amino acids. Germline CDR1 and CDR2: SGHNT and YENEEA. This CDR3 is CASGVTGELFF. CDR3 sequence (DNA): TGTGCCAGCGGGGTCACCGGGGAGCTGTTTTTT.

The chain carries TRBV6-1 and TRBJ1-2; tentative D call: TRBD1 (5 bases). The CDR3 contains 15 residues. The V end was cut by 3 bases, the J end by 5 bases, with 16 bases between. CDR1 MNHNS and CDR2 SASEGT come from the germline V gene. DNA of the CDR3: TGTGCCAGCAGTGATCTATCAGGGTTCACGTATGGCTACACCTTC. Translated, it gives CASSDLSGFTYGYTF.

This clone appeared once. The gene calls are TRBV7-9 and TRBJ2-3; tentatively, D is TRBD2 (6 bases). The V end was cut by 6 bases, the J end by 5 bases, with 21 bases between. Germline CDR1 and CDR2: SEHNR and FQNEAQ (reference sequence). CDR3 length: 16 residues. The CDR3, as DNA: TGTGCCAGCAGAAAGGGGTACGGAGCGGGTCGAGATACGCAGTATTTT. It encodes CASRKGYGAGRDTQYF.

This rearrangement joins TRBV7-3 to TRBJ2-2; D assignment may be TRBD1 or TRBD2 (6 bases each). The V end lost 2 bases, the J end lost 2 bases, and 9 bases lay between the germline ends. Germline V lookup: CDR1 SGHTA, CDR2 FQGTGA. The CDR3 extends over 15 amino acids. The CDR3 coding sequence is TGTGCCAGCAGCTTACAGGGGACTAACACCGGGGAGCTGTTTTTT. This codes for CASSLQGTNTGELFF.

This chain joins TRBV28 and TRBJ1-3; D remains unclear. V lost 5 bases and J 0 bases, leaving 11 bases between the germline ends. This CDR3 has 15 residues. CDR1 and CDR2 (germline): MDHEN, SYDVKM. DNA of the CDR3: TGTGCCAGCAGTCAAGGGTCCTTCTCTGGAAACACCATATATTTT. Translation: CASSQGSFSGNTIYF.

In its sample, this clone ranks as large. The J gene is TRBJ2-7, the V gene TRBV9; a possible D gene is TRBD1 (6 bases). V lost 4 bases to trimming and J lost 4 bases, with 18 bases between them. Per the germline V gene, CDR1 is SGDLS and CDR2 is YYNGEE. The CDR3 is 15 residues long. CDR3 protein: CASSTMTGDGYEQYF. CDR3 DNA sequence: TGTGCCAGCAGCACCATGACAGGCGATGGTTACGAGCAGTACTTC.

The chain couples TRBV6-5 to TRBJ1-5; no reliable D call. This CDR3 has 13 amino acids. In germline, CDR1 is MNHEY, CDR2 SVGAGI. V was pared by 4 bases and J by 7 bases, with 11 bases between. CDR3 sequence reads: CASSLGREQPQHF. Here the CDR3 DNA reads TGTGCCAGCAGTTTAGGAAGGGAGCAGCCCCAGCATTTT.

The chain has TRBV9 and TRBJ1-1, with D perhaps matching TRBD1 (5 bases). CDR3 length: 15 amino acids. V shed 0 bases and J shed 3 bases, with 12 bases lying between them. In germline, CDR1 is SGDLS, CDR2 YYNGEE. The CDR3 here is CASSVAGGRHTEAFF. CDR3 in DNA: TGTGCCAGCAGCGTAGCGGGGGGGAGGCACACTGAAGCTTTCTTT.

This rearrangement joins TRBV6-5 to TRBJ2-1; D gene uncertain. This CDR3 is 15 amino acids long. Per the germline V gene, CDR1 is MNHEY and CDR2 is SVGAGI. Trimming pared 5 bases from V and 0 bases from J, leaving 11 bases between. CDR3 protein: CASSRLASSYNEQFF. CDR3 in DNA: TGTGCCAGCAGTAGATTAGCTAGCTCCTACAATGAGCAGTTCTTC.

This sequence joins TRBV4-1 and TRBJ2-3; no clear D. CDR3 size: 13 residues. CDR1 MGHRA and CDR2 YSYEKL come from the germline V gene. Trimming took 1 base from V and 6 from J, leaving 8 bases between them. The CDR3 spells CASSQVVGDTQYF. The DNA of the CDR3 is TGCGCCAGCAGCCAAGTGGTAGGTGATACGCAGTATTTT.